This T cell receptor beta chain stems from a study of shared clonotypes between healthy human individuals (TCRdb year 2020). At the level of the whole study: The cohort included a few men and a couple of women between 18 and 49 years of age. For each donor, CD4 naive and CD4 memory were each given three plates, CD8 naive was given two plates, and CD8 memory was given one plate. To estimate repertoire size and how much clonotype sharing occurs between individuals, the study deeply sequenced the blood TCR repertoires of several healthy adults. To increase sequencing depth and limit assay-specific biases, TCR repertoire library preparation and sequencing were carried out by different laboratories using diverse techniques. Each donor's leukapheresis produced roughly between roughly 0.9 and 9 billion PBMCs.

Broader findings and caveats from the paper: Estimated clonotype richness was generally larger for naive than for memory subsets. Clonotypes shared by all four sorted-subset donors showed higher generation probabilities than non-shared clonotypes. Sampling was restricted to blood, and TCR repertoires in tissues likely differ from the TCR repertoires found in blood. Rarefaction of sorted-subset datasets indicated incomplete sequencing despite the large sequencing depth. Because the study included only a small number of donors, the genetic and exposure-history diversity represented was limited. Roughly 5% of naive CD4, around 4% of naive CD8, roughly 2.4% of memory CD4, and around 0.4% of memory CD8 clonotypes were shared across several donors. Pairwise subsampling led to the expectation that sequencing depth would affect the degree of clonotype sharing among donors.

TCR CDR3 regions were amplified from genomic DNA by multiplex PCR using the deep immunoSEQ assay. Extracted genomic DNA from each cell subset was distributed evenly across all wells of several immunoSEQ 96-well plates, and each plate was treated as a replicate. For sorted subsets, around 200 ng genomic DNA, equal to about 30,000 T cell genomes, was loaded into each replicate PCR. The purified libraries were quantified using a Qubit 3.0 fluorometer, sized with a Bioanalyzer 2100, and then quantified again using the KAPA Library Quantification kit. A separate single-read 150-cycle Illumina NextSeq 550 flow cell was used to sequence each immunoSEQ 96-well plate. The study's processing was this. Because only junctional sequences without quality scores were contained in the immunoSEQ output, filtering matching that applied to full-length reads could not be performed. Sequences were annotated with PyIR, a Python wrapper for IgBLAST v1.9, using IMGT germline references to assign V/J genes and CDR3. Reads were filtered out if the reads had weak V/J assignments (E-value above 1e-6), no CDR3, stop codons, out-of-frame junctions, or ambiguous translated residues. A V3J clonotype was defined by an identical inferred V gene, J gene, and CDR3 amino acid sequence. Percentage overlap between repertoires was calculated by dividing the number of shared unique clonotypes by the size of the smaller repertoire. Richness of each repertoire was evaluated using RTK rarefaction, the Chao1 estimator, and Recon v2.1 estimates of unobserved clonotypes. For all TCRbeta clonotypes obtained by the gDNA method from a handful of donors, generation probabilities were computed with OLGA. Drawn from immuneACCESS, this table holds only the in-frame rearrangements with V and J called that TCRdb kept. Clones are partly lost; checked studies trace under half to an unresolved V gene and leave the rest unexplained. The V and J calls and clone size are taken from that table; D and trimming were inferred from the DNA. The sample has about 590,000 clones on record, 95% of them singletons. Roughly 0.1% of the sample is in the top ten clones.

For the CD8 naive samples, CD45RO-negative cells were positively selected for CCR7, yielding a CD45RA+CCR7+ population from which TemRA cells were excluded. Donors were healthy HIV-negative adults with no recently reported acute infections or vaccinations. All donors were Caucasian adults living in Nashville, Tennessee, USA. Blood was obtained by leukapheresis, after which PBMCs were separated by Ficoll-Histopaque density gradient centrifugation and cryopreserved in liquid nitrogen vapor phase. Analytical flow cytometry was used to check the purity and quantity of every magnetically sorted T cell population. From each sorted fraction, genomic DNA was isolated and quantified by UV absorbance on a Nanodrop 2000c. For this clone: Its antigen is currently not known. No clone much larger than this one lies a single base away; base qualities are absent.

The sequencing sample was made of naive CD8+ T cells sorted from blood. The cell subset or site label, as the study defines it: CD45RA+CCR7+. The source of this sequence is a woman aged 30 to 39 in good health.

Here is the DNA: TGTGCAAGTCGCTTAGATTATGGCTACACCTTC. Translated, it gives CASRLDYGYTF. The rearranged chain carries TRBV12-2 and TRBJ1-2. TRBV12-2 constitutes a pseudogene. The CDR3 holds 11 amino acids from the cysteine to the phenylalanine. Only the CDR3 region is kept as DNA, spanning 33 bases read in frame from base 1.